These 8 T cell receptor beta chains share one sample of origin, sequenced in a study of control samples from healthy donors and cancer patients. The assay was immunoSEQ multiplex PCR, and TCRdb's table has in-frame clones only and misses some. The sample yields 150,000 to 200,000 clones, 88% seen once. Sample: blood. These TCRs come from a man aged 18 to 29 in good health.

The rearrangement uses TRBV2 and TRBJ2-5; 10 bases are shared with TRBD1. Germline V gene sequence: CDR1 SNHLY, CDR2 FYNNEI. V lost 6 bases to trimming and J lost 5 bases; unmatched junction nucleotides: 6. CDR3 length: 14 residues. This chain's CDR3 is CASRATGGAETQYF. The CDR3 DNA sequence: TGTGCCAGCAGGGCGACAGGGGGCGCGGAGACCCAGTACTTC. The full variable domain, rest sourced from reference TRBV2 and TRBJ2-5, is EPEVTQTPSHQVTQMGQEVILRCVPISNHLYFYWYRQILGQKVEFLVSFYNNEISEKSEIFDDQFSVERPDGSNFTLKIRSTKLEDSAMYFCASRATGGAETQYFGPGTRLLVL.

The chain couples TRBV6-1 to TRBJ2-3, with 8 bases aligning to TRBD2. V trimming: 3 bases; J trimming: 1 base; junction bases outside the gene matches: 6. This CDR3 has 16 residues. The germline gives CDR1 MNHNS, CDR2 SASEGT. CDR3 residues: CASSEYSGAGTDTQYF. The CDR3 bases are TGTGCCAGCAGTGAGTATAGCGGGGCCGGCACAGATACGCAGTATTTT.

The chain couples TRBV7-9 to TRBJ2-7; 7 positions agree with TRBD2. CDR3 length: 14 residues. CDR1 is SEHNR, CDR2 FQNEAQ, per germline (reference sequence). Losses at the gene ends were 8 bases for V and 2 bases for J; bases not matched to a gene: 9. DNA of the CDR3: TGTGCCAGCGGCGGGGGAAGCCTGACCTACGAGCAGTACTTC. It yields the protein CASGGGSLTYEQYF.

This clone was recorded only once. Other nucleotide sequences in the sample specify the same CDR3. The CDR3 is CASSLSGELFF. In DNA form, the CDR3 reads TGTGCCAGCAGCTTGTCCGGGGAGCTGTTTTTT. The J gene is TRBJ2-2, the V gene TRBV7-2, with unresolved D. CDR3 length: 11 residues. CDR1 is SGHTA, CDR2 FQGNSA, per germline. The V end lost 3 bases, the J end lost 6 bases, and 2 bases lay between the germline ends.

This chain joins TRBV30 and TRBJ2-6; 8 bases map to TRBD1. The length of the CDR3 is 15 residues. The junction had 2 bases not matched to a gene; V was cut back by 4 bases and J by 0 bases. Germline V CDR1 and CDR2: GTSNPN, SVGIG (reference sequence). DNA of the CDR3: TGTGCCTGGATAGGACAGGGCTCTGGGGCCAACGTCCTGACTTTC. Encoded protein: CAWIGQGSGANVLTF. The variable domain in full, with the rest retrieved from reference TRBV30 and TRBJ2-6, is SQTIHQWPATLVQPVGSPLSLECTVEGTSNPNLYWYRQAAGRGLQLLFYSVGIGQISSEVPQNLSASRPQDRQFILSSKKLLLSDSGFYLCAWIGQGSGANVLTFGAGSRLTVL.

The CDR3 sequence is CASSEVTGDNYGYTF. For the CDR3, the DNA is TGTGCCAGCAGTGAAGTGACAGGCGATAACTATGGCTACACCTTC. The chain couples TRBV6-1 to TRBJ1-2, with D possibly matching TRBD1 (6 bases). The germline V and J ends were trimmed by 1 base and 1 base, with 10 bases remaining between them. The length of the CDR3 is 15 residues. From germline, CDR1 is MNHNS and CDR2 SASEGT.

To note about this clone: The sample has other DNA sequences that encode this CDR3 too. The chain couples TRBV3-1 (or the pseudogene TRBV3-2) to TRBJ1-2; D might be TRBD1 (5 bases). Between the trimmed V and J ends, which lost 2 bases and 3 bases, there was a span of 25 bases. Germline CDR1 is LGHDT and CDR2 is YNNKEL (reference sequence). The CDR3 consists of 19 residues. CDR3 sequence: CASSQPRDRRGTKDYGYTF. The CDR3 region has the DNA TGTGCCAGCAGCCAACCCCGGGATAGGCGAGGGACCAAGGACTATGGCTACACCTTC.

Written as DNA, the CDR3 is TGTGCCAGCAGTTACGCCCGCAGCCTCCGATACGAGTCTTTCTTT. Its translation is CASSYARSLRYESFF. The chain uses TRBV6-2 or TRBV6-3 and TRBJ1-1; D gene ambiguous. Looked up from germline, CDR1 is MNHEY and CDR2 is SVGEGT. The CDR3 is 15 amino acids. V dropped 2 bases and J dropped 12 bases, with 22 bases sitting between them.